This record concerns one T cell receptor beta chain sequence. The sample belongs to a study of blood T cell repertoires in COVID-19. On the study more broadly: Collection of acute and convalescent COVID-19 samples took place in the United States, Italy and Spain. T cells, B-cell-depleted T cells, or PBMCs provided the cDNA or gDNA that served as material.

The CDR3 sequence is 13 residues long. Germline V CDR1 and CDR2: MNHEY, SMNVEV (reference sequence). The ends were cut back, 2 bases at V and 8 bases at J, with 12 bases in the middle. Sequencing used immunoSEQ multiplex PCR; TCRdb keeps in-frame clones, though not all of them. This sample has about 220,000 clones, with under 90% found just once. Material: peripheral blood. The rearrangement links TRBV27 to TRBJ1-2, with D possibly matching TRBD1 (6 bases). This TCR derives from a man in his thirties or forties with active or convalescent COVID-19. The CDR3 region has the DNA TGTGCCAGCAGTTTACAGGGTGGGGGCGGCTACACCTTC. It codes for CASSLQGGGGYTF.